This TCR beta chain was identified during a study of cytomegalovirus exposure and HLA in healthy donors. Study observations and caveats: Most likely, a cluster of highly shared sequence variants arose as a sequencing artifact.

The PCR was carried out with 60 Vbeta primers and 13 Jbeta primers. Here immunoSEQ multiplex PCR was the method, and the copy in TCRdb shows in-frame clones only, minus some. The data hold more than 80,000 clones, with approximately 74% observed a single time. Regarding this clone: Its cognate antigen is unknown.

The source is a female donor in good health and CMV-seropositive. The sample consisted of PBMCs.

CDR3 nucleotide sequence: TGTGCCAGCAGCGTCGTGGGGAGTAATGAGCAGTTCTTC. Its protein is CASSVVGSNEQFF. The chain employs TRBV7-9 and TRBJ2-1; TRBD2 is a possible D gene (5 bases). CDR3 length equals 13 residues. The V gene lost 5 bases and the J gene lost 7 bases, with 12 bases spanning the gap. Per germline, CDR1 SEHNR and CDR2 FQNEAQ (reference sequence).